This entry lists 14 T cell receptor beta chains sequenced from one sample in a study of T cells expressing NK-cell markers. Reprocessing the 5' RACE reads, TCRdb reports a single entry for every CDR3 protein and omits DNA. This table lists 200,000 to 300,000 distinct CDR3 sequences. Material for sequencing was blood T cells: a sorted CD56 or NKG2C T cell subset, CD4+ or CD8+ T cells, or bulk PBMC T cells (not recorded which). These receptors all stem from a man younger than 35 in good health.

The V gene is TRBV27, the J gene TRBJ2-5. Germline V gives CDR1 MNHEY, CDR2 SMNVEV (reference sequence). CDR3 size: 13 residues. The CDR3 here is CASSSTYRETQYF.

The chain couples TRBV12-3 or TRBV12-4 to TRBJ2-2. The CDR3 sequence is 11 residues long. CDR3 sequence reads: CASTPAGELFF.

The V gene is TRBV12-3 or TRBV12-4, the J gene TRBJ2-2; the D call of TRBD1 rests on TCRdb alone, since no DNA is present to check it. This CDR3 contains 16 residues. CDR3 residues: CASSRKGQENTGELFF.

The chain couples TRBV12-3 or TRBV12-4 to TRBJ2-1; the TRBD1 assignment by TCRdb is unverifiable without DNA. This CDR3 has 15 amino acids. CDR3 loop: CASSLQGALINEQFF.

The chain is built from TRBV29-1 and TRBJ2-5; the TCRdb call, TRBD1, lacks DNA for checking. This CDR3 has 15 amino acids. Germline values: CDR1 SQVTM, CDR2 ANQGSEA. CDR3 protein: CSVEVFRGRGETQYF.

The V and J genes are TRBV15 and TRBJ1-2; TCRdb's D gene call, TRBD1, goes unchecked for lack of DNA. Germline assignment: CDR1 LNHNV and CDR2 YYDKDF (reference sequence). The length of the CDR3 is 15 residues. The CDR3: CATSRNRGLEYGYTF.

V is TRBV25-1 and J is TRBJ2-7; as DNA is missing, the TRBD1 call by TCRdb cannot be tested. The CDR3 runs 14 residues. Germline V gives CDR1 MGHDK, CDR2 SYGVNS. The CDR3 loop reads CASSEPGAFSEQYF.

This chain links TRBV14 with TRBJ2-1; TCRdb returns TRBD1, unconfirmable since there is no DNA. Germline V CDR1 and CDR2: SGHDN, FVKESK. This CDR3 is 18 amino acids long. The CDR3: CASSQGRESPLLYNEQFF.

The CDR3 reads CASSISGQGGYNEQFF. The chain has TRBV19 and TRBJ2-1; TCRdb lists TRBD1, though no DNA is available to test this call. The CDR3 length is 16 residues. Germline-derived CDR1 and CDR2 are LNHDA and SQIVND (reference sequence).

The chain combines TRBV6-1 with TRBJ2-1; the TCRdb call, TRBD2, lacks DNA for checking. Germline V CDR1 and CDR2: MNHNS, SASEGT. CDR3 length: 11 residues. The chain's CDR3 is CASYEGVGQFF.

The chain links TRBV28 to TRBJ1-4. The CDR3 covers 14 residues. CDR1 and CDR2 (germline): MDHEN, SYDVKM. CDR3 sequence reads: CASSLFSPNEKLFF. Based on the CDR3 plus reference TRBV28 and TRBJ1-4, the full variable domain is DVKVTQSSRYLVKRTGEKVFLECVQDMDHENMFWYRQDPGLGLRLIYFSYDVKMKEKGDIPEGYSVSREKKERFSLILESASTNQTSMYLCASSLFSPNEKLFFGSGTQLSVL.

The CDR3 sequence is CASGLVEETQYF. This chain joins TRBV12-5 and TRBJ2-5. CDR1 LGHNT and CDR2 FRNRAP come from the germline V gene. The CDR3 spans 12 residues.

The chain carries TRBV6-5 and TRBJ2-3. The CDR3 is made up of 14 amino acids. CDR1 MNHEY and CDR2 SVGAGI come from the germline V gene. The CDR3 protein is CASSYSRITDTQYF.

The V call is TRBV11-1, the J call TRBJ2-7; the D call from TCRdb, TRBD2, cannot be confirmed without DNA. CDR3 size: 14 residues. The germline V gene encodes CDR1 SGHAT and CDR2 FQDESV (reference sequence). The CDR3 loop reads CASSLKGLAYEQYF.